This TCR beta chain originates from a study of Ad26.COV2.S vaccination and SARS-CoV-2 variants. The treatment was: around 19 received Ad26.COV2.S at low or high dose, single or two shots; about 5 received placebo; per-sample allocation not given. Sampling took place 63 days after the first vaccine or placebo injection. The CDR3 length is 14 residues. V lost 3 bases and J 4 bases, leaving 14 bases between the germline ends. Germline assignment: CDR1 SGHNT and CDR2 YYREEE (reference sequence). The data were produced by immunoSEQ multiplex PCR, yet TCRdb's version contains in-frame clones alone and is incomplete. This sample has roughly 400,000 clones; over 75% occur once, and the top ten carry under 2%.

The source is a person aged 18 to 59 who received the Ad26.COV2.S COVID-19 vaccine or a placebo. Specimen: peripheral blood, collected in a trial of Ad26.COV2.S vaccine versus placebo. The chain joins TRBV5-4 to TRBJ2-7; D is unclear. CDR3 in amino acids: CASSSMKIGYEQYF. CDR3 nucleotides: TGTGCCAGCAGCTCTATGAAAATCGGATACGAGCAGTACTTC.